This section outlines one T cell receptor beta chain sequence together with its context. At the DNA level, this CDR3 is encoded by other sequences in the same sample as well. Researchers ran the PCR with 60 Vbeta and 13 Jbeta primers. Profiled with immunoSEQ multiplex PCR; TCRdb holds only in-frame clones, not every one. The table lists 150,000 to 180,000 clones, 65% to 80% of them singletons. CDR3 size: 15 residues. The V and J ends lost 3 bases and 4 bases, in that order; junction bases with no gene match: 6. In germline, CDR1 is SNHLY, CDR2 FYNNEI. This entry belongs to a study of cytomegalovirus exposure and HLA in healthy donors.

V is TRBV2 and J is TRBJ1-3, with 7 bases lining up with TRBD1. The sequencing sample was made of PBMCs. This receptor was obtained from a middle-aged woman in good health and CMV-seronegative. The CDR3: CASSESRDSGNTIYF. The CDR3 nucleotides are TGTGCCAGCAGTGAGTCCCGGGACAGCGGAAACACCATATATTTT.